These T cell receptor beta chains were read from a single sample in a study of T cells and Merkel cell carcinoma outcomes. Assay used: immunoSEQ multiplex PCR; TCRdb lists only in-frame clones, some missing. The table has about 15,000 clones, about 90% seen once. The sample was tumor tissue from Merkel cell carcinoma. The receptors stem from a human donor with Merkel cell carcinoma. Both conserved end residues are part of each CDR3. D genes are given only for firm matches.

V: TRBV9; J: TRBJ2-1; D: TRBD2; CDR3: CASSVDPGGSYNEQFF; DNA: TGTGCCAGCAGCGTAGACCCGGGGGGCTCCTACAATGAGCAGTTCTTC
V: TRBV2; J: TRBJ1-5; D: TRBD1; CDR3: CASTGQGHPYSNQPQHF; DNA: TGTGCCAGCACGGGACAGGGGCACCCATATAGCAATCAGCCCCAGCATTTT
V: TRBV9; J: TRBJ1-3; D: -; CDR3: CASSALTGWSGNTIYF; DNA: TGTGCCAGCAGCGCGCTGACAGGATGGTCTGGAAACACCATATATTTT
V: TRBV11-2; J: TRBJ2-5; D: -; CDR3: CASSLGAGETQYF; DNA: TGTGCCAGCAGCTTAGGGGCAGGAGAGACCCAGTACTTC
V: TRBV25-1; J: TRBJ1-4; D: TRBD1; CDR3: CASSAGTGAYNEKLFF; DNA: TGTGCCAGCAGTGCGGGGACAGGGGCCTATAATGAAAAACTGTTTTTT
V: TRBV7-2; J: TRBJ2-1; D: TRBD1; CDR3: CASSPGGEQFF; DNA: TGTGCCAGCAGCCCAGGGGGCGAGCAGTTCTTC
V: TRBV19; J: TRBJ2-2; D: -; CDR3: CASSISPNTGELFF; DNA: TGTGCCAGTAGTATAAGCCCAAACACCGGGGAGCTGTTTTTT
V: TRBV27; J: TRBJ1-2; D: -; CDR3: CASGERGAYYGYTF; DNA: TGTGCCAGCGGAGAGAGGGGGGCGTACTATGGCTACACCTTC
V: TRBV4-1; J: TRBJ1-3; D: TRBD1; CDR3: CASSHGDRGGNTIYF; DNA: TGCGCCAGCAGCCATGGGGACAGGGGTGGAAACACCATATATTTT
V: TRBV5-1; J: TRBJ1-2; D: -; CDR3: CASSLGQPQGYTF; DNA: TGCGCCAGCAGCTTGGGACAGCCCCAAGGCTACACCTTC
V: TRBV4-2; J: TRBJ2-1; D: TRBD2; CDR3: CASSQGGTSYREQFF; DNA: TGTGCCAGCAGCCAAGGGGGGACTAGCTACCGTGAGCAGTTCTTC
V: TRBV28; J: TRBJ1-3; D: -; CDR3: CASSLLGGRGNTIYF; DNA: TGTGCCAGCAGTTTATTAGGAGGGAGGGGAAACACCATATATTTT
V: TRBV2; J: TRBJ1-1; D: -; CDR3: CASSEGIEAFF; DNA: TGTGCCAGCAGTGAAGGTATTGAAGCTTTCTTT
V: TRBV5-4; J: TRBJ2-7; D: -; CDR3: CASSLGGASYEQYF; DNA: TGTGCCAGCAGCTTAGGTGGTGCCTCCTACGAGCAGTACTTC
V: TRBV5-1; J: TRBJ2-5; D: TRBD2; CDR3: CASSSGGAGETQYF; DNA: TGCGCCAGCAGCTCCGGGGGGGCGGGAGAGACCCAGTACTTC
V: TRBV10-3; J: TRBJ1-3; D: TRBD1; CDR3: CAISTGASSGNTIYF; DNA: TGTGCCATCAGTACAGGGGCCTCCTCTGGAAATACCATATATTTT
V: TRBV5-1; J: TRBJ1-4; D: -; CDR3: CASSLTGIEKLFF; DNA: TGCGCCAGCAGCTTGACTGGAATAGAAAAACTGTTTTTT
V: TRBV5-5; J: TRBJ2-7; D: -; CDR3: CASSLRTVSYEQYF; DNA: TGTGCCAGCAGCTTGAGGACAGTCTCCTACGAGCAGTACTTC
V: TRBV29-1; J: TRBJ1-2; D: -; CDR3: CSVTPGAANYGYTF; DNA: TGCAGCGTTACCCCAGGGGCCGCTAACTATGGCTACACCTTC
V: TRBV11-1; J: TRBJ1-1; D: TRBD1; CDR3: CASSLGQGSTEAFF; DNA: TGTGCCAGCAGCTTAGGACAGGGCAGCACTGAAGCTTTCTTT
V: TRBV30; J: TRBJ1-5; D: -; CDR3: CAWAGGSNQPQHF; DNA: TGTGCCTGGGCCGGGGGAAGCAATCAGCCCCAGCATTTT
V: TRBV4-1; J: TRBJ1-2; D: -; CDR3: CASSQVTVPYGYTF; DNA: TGCGCCAGCAGCCAAGTAACGGTCCCCTATGGCTACACCTTC